This TCR beta chain was profiled in a study of T cells after yellow fever vaccination. Study details: The fractions with low cell numbers were processed using SMART-Seq v4 Ultra Low Input.

This CDR3 is 16 amino acids long. Deletions cut 6 bases from V and 0 bases from J, with 16 bases between. Per germline, CDR1 MGHRA and CDR2 YSYEKL. This clonotype was seen many times. Its antigen is undetermined. Researchers made TCR cDNA using 5'RACE template switching, and this step added a universal primer site and UMIs. From the 5' RACE reads, TCRdb called clonotypes with MiXCR, one entry per CDR3 protein. The sample carries 50,000 or so distinct CDR3 sequences, approximately 7% recorded once. Whole-study findings and limits: FACS-sorted repertoires could contain abundant clonotypes contaminating from the bulk population. Clones from primary vaccination mostly reappeared after the booster (over 95% CD4, just over 85% CD8).

The chain couples TRBV4-1 to TRBJ2-3; D perhaps matches TRBD2 (5 bases). This clonotype was obtained from a young man who received the YFV17D yellow fever vaccine. The sample was CD8+ T cells sorted from PBMCs, taken more than 13 days after the first yellow fever vaccination. CDR3 residues: CASSRSLSASTDTQYF. Written as DNA, the CDR3 is TGCGCCAGCAGTCGGAGCCTTAGCGCGAGCACAGATACGCAGTATTTT.